These 22 T cell receptor beta chains were all obtained from the same sample, sequenced in a study of blood T cell repertoires in COVID-19. Measured with immunoSEQ multiplex PCR; TCRdb has only the in-frame clones, and not every one. The table records around 290,000 clones, roughly nine tenths of them present only once. The sample was peripheral blood. The source is a woman aged 25-40 years with COVID-19, enrolled during active disease.

The genes are TRBV30 and TRBJ1-1; 8 bases match TRBD1. V shed 3 bases and J 4 bases; nucleotides not matched to a gene: 10. The CDR3 sequence is 15 residues long. Per the germline V gene, CDR1 is GTSNPN and CDR2 is SVGIG (reference sequence). CDR3: CAWSRGRGSLTEAFF. CDR3 in DNA: TGTGCCTGGAGCAGGGGGCGGGGTTCCCTCACTGAAGCTTTCTTT.

The genes are TRBV4-2 and TRBJ1-4; D is undetermined. The CDR3 contains 14 residues. Germline V gene lookup returns CDR1 LGHNA and CDR2 YNFKEQ. V lost 0 bases and J 6 bases, leaving 8 bases between the germline ends. The CDR3 nucleotides are TGTGCCAGCAGCCAAGAGCGAGCCTATGAAAAACTGTTTTTT. It codes for CASSQERAYEKLFF.

The V and J genes are TRBV12-5 and TRBJ1-1; D is possibly TRBD1 (6 bases). CDR1 and CDR2 from the germline V gene are LGHNT and FRNRAP. The V end lost 7 bases, the J end lost 1 base, and 13 bases lay between the germline ends. The CDR3 loop spans 14 amino acids. CDR3 loop: CASVLDRPNTEAFF. The CDR3 bases are TGTGCTAGTGTCTTAGACAGGCCGAACACTGAAGCTTTCTTT.

The CDR3 nucleotides read TGTGCCACCAGCAGAGATCGTAACAGGGTATACGAGCAGTACTTC. Protein: CATSRDRNRVYEQYF. The chain combines TRBV15 with TRBJ2-7; maybe TRBD1 (6 bases). The V and J ends lost 0 bases and 4 bases respectively, with 13 bases between them. This CDR3 is built from 15 residues. Germline V gene sequence: CDR1 LNHNV, CDR2 YYDKDF (reference sequence).

The V call is TRBV28, the J call TRBJ2-1; 9 bases are shared with TRBD2. Germline lookup yields CDR1 MDHEN and CDR2 SYDVKM. V lost 3 bases to trimming and J lost 1 base; unmatched junction nucleotides: 4. This CDR3 is built from 16 residues. The CDR3 spells CASSFPTSGSYNEQFF. The CDR3 bases are TGTGCCAGCAGTTTCCCAACTAGCGGGTCCTACAATGAGCAGTTCTTC. The full variable domain, rest sourced from reference TRBV28 and TRBJ2-1, is DVKVTQSSRYLVKRTGEKVFLECVQDMDHENMFWYRQDPGLGLRLIYFSYDVKMKEKGDIPEGYSVSREKKERFSLILESASTNQTSMYLCASSFPTSGSYNEQFFGPGTRLTVL.

The V gene is TRBV3-1 (or the pseudogene TRBV3-2), the J gene TRBJ2-1; D remains ambiguous. V dropped 5 bases and J dropped 4 bases, with 6 bases sitting between them. Germline values: CDR1 LGHDT, CDR2 YNNKEL (reference sequence). The CDR3 is 12 residues long. The CDR3 here is CASSRLYNEQFF. CDR3 DNA: TGTGCCAGCAGCAGACTGTACAATGAGCAGTTCTTC.

This clone was detected once. The rearrangement joins TRBV7-8 to TRBJ1-5, with unresolved D. The CDR3 is 14 residues long. Deletions cut 5 bases from V and 3 bases from J, with 11 bases between. Germline CDR1 SGHVS, CDR2 FQNEAQ. The CDR3 is CASSLQDSNQPQHF. The CDR3 nucleotides are TGTGCCAGCAGCCTTCAGGACTCCAATCAGCCCCAGCATTTT.

In its sample, this clone was seen a few times. V and J are TRBV7-9 and TRBJ2-2; D unresolved. V lost 2 bases, J lost 5 bases, and 12 bases lay in between. The V gene's germline CDR1 is SEHNR and CDR2 FQNEAQ (reference sequence). This CDR3 has 15 amino acids. The CDR3 protein is CASSLMRTATGELFF. Here the CDR3 DNA reads TGTGCCAGCAGCTTAATGAGAACTGCTACCGGGGAGCTGTTTTTT.

The chain is built from TRBV20-1 and TRBJ2-2, with 11 nucleotides matching TRBD2. V shed 3 bases, J shed 4 bases, and the junction held 4 bases outside the gene matches. The CDR3 extends over 15 amino acids. CDR1 is DFQATT, CDR2 SNEGSKA, per germline (reference sequence). CDR3 sequence: CSASPGTSGTGELFF. DNA for the CDR3: TGCAGTGCTAGTCCAGGGACTAGCGGCACCGGGGAGCTGTTTTTT.

The rearrangement joins TRBV5-6 to TRBJ2-7, with D unclear. The CDR3 consists of 14 residues. CDR1 is SGHDT, CDR2 YYEEEE, per germline. Trimming removed 0 bases from V and 4 bases from J, with 11 bases in between. The CDR3 bases are TGTGCCAGCAGCTTGGACGCCGCGAATTACGAGCAGTACTTC. This encodes CASSLDAANYEQYF.

The chain uses TRBV15 and TRBJ1-3; a possible D gene is TRBD1 (5 bases). The germline gives CDR1 LNHNV, CDR2 YYDKDF (reference sequence). This CDR3 is 16 amino acids long. Trimming left V 2 bases short and J 0 bases short, with 11 bases between. Here the CDR3 DNA reads TGTGCCACCAGCAGAACGACAGCTAGCTCTGGAAACACCATATATTTT. This gives the protein CATSRTTASSGNTIYF.

Regarding this clone: Other nucleotide sequences in the sample specify the same CDR3. The chain carries TRBV5-4 and TRBJ2-1; D gene uncertain. Germline lookup yields CDR1 SGHNT and CDR2 YYREEE (reference sequence). The CDR3 length is 15 residues. The germline V and J ends were trimmed by 2 bases and 0 bases, with 9 bases remaining between them. CDR3 residues: CASSLGGSSYNEQFF. In nucleotides, the CDR3 is TGTGCCAGCAGCTTAGGCGGTAGCTCCTACAATGAGCAGTTCTTC.

This sequence joins TRBV14 and TRBJ1-6; no reliable D call. Trimming pared 4 bases from V and 6 bases from J, leaving 4 bases between. This CDR3 contains 12 residues. CDR1 is SGHDN, CDR2 FVKESK, per germline. CDR3 nucleotide sequence: TGTGCCAGCAGCCTATCTAATTCACCCCTCCACTTT. Amino acid sequence: CASSLSNSPLHF.

The V gene is TRBV28, the J gene TRBJ1-5; 9 bases line up with TRBD1. Germline trimming cut 7 bases from V and 4 bases from J; bases unmatched to any gene: 8. The CDR3 contains 15 residues. Germline V gene lookup returns CDR1 MDHEN and CDR2 SYDVKM. CDR3 nucleotide sequence: TGTGCCAGCAATCAACAGACAGGGGGAAATCAGCCCCAGCATTTT. This translates into CASNQQTGGNQPQHF. Together with reference TRBV28 and TRBJ1-5, the CDR3 gives the full variable domain: DVKVTQSSRYLVKRTGEKVFLECVQDMDHENMFWYRQDPGLGLRLIYFSYDVKMKEKGDIPEGYSVSREKKERFSLILESASTNQTSMYLCASNQQTGGNQPQHFGDGTRLSIL.

V and J are TRBV27 and TRBJ2-7; 10 nucleotides match TRBD2. Unmatched junction bases numbered 8, after V lost 8 bases and J lost 4 bases. The CDR3 has 14 residues. Germline values: CDR1 MNHEY, CDR2 SMNVEV (reference sequence). In nucleotides, the CDR3 is TGTGCCAGCCGAAGCGGGAGGGCCTCTTACGAGCAGTACTTC. Protein product: CASRSGRASYEQYF.

The V gene is TRBV19, the J gene TRBJ2-7; 7 nucleotides line up with TRBD1. The J segment lost 1 base and the V segment lost 3 bases, leaving 6 bases of the junction unmatched. Germline V gene lookup returns CDR1 LNHDA and CDR2 SQIVND (reference sequence). The CDR3 contains 15 residues. The DNA of the CDR3 is TGTGCCAGTAGTATGGGGACAGCCGCATCCTACGAGCAGTACTTC. Its protein is CASSMGTAASYEQYF.

The chain has TRBV27 and TRBJ2-7; 7 nucleotides line up with TRBD2. Unmatched junction bases numbered 7, after V lost 7 bases and J lost 1 base. CDR1 and CDR2 (germline): MNHEY, SMNVEV (reference sequence). This CDR3 is built from 14 residues. CDR3 residues: CASMVAGSSYEQYF. DNA of the CDR3: TGTGCCAGCATGGTAGCGGGTTCATCCTACGAGCAGTACTTC.

This clone has only a few counts. This rearrangement joins TRBV6-5 to TRBJ2-7; the match to TRBD1 covers 7 bases. Trimming took 4 bases from V and 4 from J; bases not matched to a gene: 7. CDR1 and CDR2 from the germline V gene are MNHEY and SVGAGI. The CDR3 sequence is 14 residues long. The CDR3, as DNA: TGTGCCAGCAGTTCCGGGACAGTCGCTTACGAGCAGTACTTC. Amino acid sequence: CASSSGTVAYEQYF.

The rearrangement links TRBV7-2 to TRBJ2-7; D is perhaps TRBD1 (6 bases). CDR3 length equals 14 residues. The V end lost 5 bases, the J end lost 3 bases, and 14 bases lay between the germline ends. In germline, CDR1 is SGHTA, CDR2 FQGNSA. The CDR3 region has the DNA TGTGCCAGCAGCCCGGACAGAAACAGCTACGAGCAGTACTTC. It codes for CASSPDRNSYEQYF.

This chain links TRBV6-5 with TRBJ1-5; 8 positions agree with TRBD1. Germline-derived CDR1 and CDR2 are MNHEY and SVGAGI. The trim removed 9 bases at V and 4 bases at J, leaving 8 bases unmatched. The CDR3 has 14 residues. The CDR3 DNA sequence: TGTGCCAGTAATACCGGGACAGGTAATCAGCCCCAGCATTTT. Amino acids: CASNTGTGNQPQHF.

This clone appeared once. This rearrangement joins TRBV7-8 to TRBJ1-2, with TRBD1 identical over 7 bases. After removal of 2 bases from V and 0 bases from J, the junction contained 9 bases not matched to a gene. CDR1 SGHVS and CDR2 FQNEAQ come from the germline V gene. This CDR3 comprises 17 residues. CDR3 coding DNA: TGTGCCAGCAGCTTATCTCAACAGGGGCGAACTAACTATGGCTACACCTTC. This codes for CASSLSQQGRTNYGYTF.

The rearrangement links TRBV6-5 to TRBJ1-1; no firm D call. The CDR3 runs 15 residues. Germline CDR1 reads MNHEY; CDR2 reads SVGAGI. Trimming stripped 7 bases from V and 1 base from J, with 16 bases between. The CDR3 sequence is CASITESHRNTEAFF. In DNA form, the CDR3 reads TGTGCCAGCATAACAGAATCGCACCGGAACACTGAAGCTTTCTTT.